This TCR beta chain comes out of a study of shared clonotypes between healthy human individuals. Sequencing was performed with immunoSEQ multiplex PCR; in TCRdb, only in-frame clones are kept and a portion is missing. The data hold approximately 1.1 million clones, with approximately 80% observed a single time. The CDR3 covers 16 residues. Germline CDR1 SGHTA, CDR2 FQGNSA. The ends were cut back, 5 bases at V and 4 bases at J, with 19 bases in the middle. The sample taken for sequencing was memory CD4+ T cells from PBMCs. Subset here: CD45RA-negative fraction. This chain links TRBV7-2 with TRBJ2-3, with a possible D match to TRBD2 (5 bases). The clonotype originates from a man between 18 and 35 years old in good health. Some clones in this sample may be carry-over from other donors' samples. Here the CDR3 reads CASSPRAAQPPDTQYF. The CDR3 DNA reads TGTGCCAGCAGCCCGCGGGCCGCCCAACCTCCAGATACGCAGTATTTT.